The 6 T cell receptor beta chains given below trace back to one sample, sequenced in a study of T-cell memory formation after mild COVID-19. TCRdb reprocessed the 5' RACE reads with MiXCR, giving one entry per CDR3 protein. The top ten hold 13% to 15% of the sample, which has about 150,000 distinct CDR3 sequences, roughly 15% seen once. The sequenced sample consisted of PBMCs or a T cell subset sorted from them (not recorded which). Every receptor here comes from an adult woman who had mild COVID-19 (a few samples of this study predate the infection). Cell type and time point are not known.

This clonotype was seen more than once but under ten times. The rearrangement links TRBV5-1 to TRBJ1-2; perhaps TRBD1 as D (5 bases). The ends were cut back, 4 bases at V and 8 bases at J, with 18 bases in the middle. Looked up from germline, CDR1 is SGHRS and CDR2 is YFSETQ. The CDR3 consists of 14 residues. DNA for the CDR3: TGCGCCAGCAGCCCAGGGTCCGCCACGGGGGGCTACACCTTC. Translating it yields CASSPGSATGGYTF.

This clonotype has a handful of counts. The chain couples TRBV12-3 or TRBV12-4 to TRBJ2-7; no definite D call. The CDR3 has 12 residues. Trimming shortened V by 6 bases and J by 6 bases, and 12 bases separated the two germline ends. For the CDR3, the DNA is TGTGCCAGCAGGTCCGGGCCCGCCGAGCAGTACTTC. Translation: CASRSGPAEQYF.

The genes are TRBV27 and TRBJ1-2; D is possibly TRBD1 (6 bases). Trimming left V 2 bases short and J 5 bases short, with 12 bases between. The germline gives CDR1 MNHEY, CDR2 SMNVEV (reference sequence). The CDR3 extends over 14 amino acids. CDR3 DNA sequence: TGTGCCAGCAGTTTAAACGACGGACAGTATGGCTACACCTTC. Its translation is CASSLNDGQYGYTF.

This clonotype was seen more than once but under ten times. CDR3 region: CASSLLTSGGPPQETQYF. The CDR3 nucleotides are TGTGCCAGCAGCTTACTGACTAGCGGGGGCCCTCCCCAAGAGACCCAGTACTTC. The V and J genes are TRBV7-9 and TRBJ2-5; 12 nucleotides match TRBD2. After removal of 2 bases from V and 1 base from J, the junction contained 8 bases not matched to a gene. CDR1 and CDR2 from the germline V gene are SEHNR and FQNEAQ (reference sequence). This CDR3 has 18 amino acids. Combining the CDR3 with reference TRBV7-9 and TRBJ2-5 gives the whole variable domain DTGVSQNPRHKITKRGQNVTFRCDPISEHNRLYWYRQTLGQGPEFLTYFQNEAQLEKSRLLSDRFSAERPKGSFSTLEIQRTEQGDSAMYLCASSLLTSGGPPQETQYFGPGTRLLVL.

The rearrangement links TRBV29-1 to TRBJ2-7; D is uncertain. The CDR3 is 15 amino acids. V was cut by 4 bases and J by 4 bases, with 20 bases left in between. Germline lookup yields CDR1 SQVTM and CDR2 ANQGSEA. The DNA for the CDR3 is TGCAGCGTTGTAGGTCGGCAACCCTTCCCATACGAGCAGTACTTC. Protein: CSVVGRQPFPYEQYF.

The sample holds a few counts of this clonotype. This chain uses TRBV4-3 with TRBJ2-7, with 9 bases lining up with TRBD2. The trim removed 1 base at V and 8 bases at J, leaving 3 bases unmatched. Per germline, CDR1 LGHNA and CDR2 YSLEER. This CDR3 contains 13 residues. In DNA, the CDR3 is TGCGCCAGCAGCCAAGGGACTAGCGTGAAGCAGTACTTC. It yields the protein CASSQGTSVKQYF.